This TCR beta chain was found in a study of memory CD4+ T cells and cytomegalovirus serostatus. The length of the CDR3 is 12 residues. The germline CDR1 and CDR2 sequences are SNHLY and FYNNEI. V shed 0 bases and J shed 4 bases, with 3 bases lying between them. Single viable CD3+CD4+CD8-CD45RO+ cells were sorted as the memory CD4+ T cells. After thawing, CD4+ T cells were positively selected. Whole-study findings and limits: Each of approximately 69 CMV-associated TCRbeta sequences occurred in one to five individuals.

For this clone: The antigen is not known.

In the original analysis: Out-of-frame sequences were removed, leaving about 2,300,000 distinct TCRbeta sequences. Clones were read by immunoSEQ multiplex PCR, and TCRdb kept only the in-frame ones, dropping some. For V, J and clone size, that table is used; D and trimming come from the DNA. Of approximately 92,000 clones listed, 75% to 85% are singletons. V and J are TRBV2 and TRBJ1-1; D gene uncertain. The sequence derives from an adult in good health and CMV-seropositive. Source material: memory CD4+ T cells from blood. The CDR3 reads CASSEAGTEAFF. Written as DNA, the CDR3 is TGTGCCAGCAGTGAAGCGGGCACTGAAGCTTTCTTT. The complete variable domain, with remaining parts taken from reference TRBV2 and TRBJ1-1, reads EPEVTQTPSHQVTQMGQEVILRCVPISNHLYFYWYRQILGQKVEFLVSFYNNEISEKSEIFDDQFSVERPDGSNFTLKIRSTKLEDSAMYFCASSEAGTEAFFGQGTRLTVV.